The next 13 T cell receptor beta chains were all read from a single sample in a study of beta chain features in type 1 diabetes. Expressed TCRB transcripts were sequenced because the entire RNA isolate underwent reverse transcription. This table comes from immunoSEQ multiplex PCR, and its TCRdb copy is limited to in-frame clones, with some not included. This repertoire shows 680,000 or so clones, 15% found once; its top ten account for 0.093%. Specimen: naive CD4+ T cells from blood. Every receptor here comes from a man between 18 and 35 years old in good health.

This clone was recorded a few times. The chain uses TRBV4-3 and TRBJ2-5; tentatively, D is TRBD1 (6 bases). The J call may be incorrect, as the DNA end agrees better with TRBJ2-7. This CDR3 spans 14 amino acids. Germline V gives CDR1 LGHNA, CDR2 YSLEER. CDR3 region: CASSLRPQGYEQYF. Here the CDR3 DNA reads TGCGCCAGCAGCCTCCGCCCACAGGGATACGAGCAGTACTTC.

This clone showed up just a few times. This chain's CDR3 is CASSLANSPTYEQYF. As DNA, the CDR3 is TGTGCCAGCAGCTTAGCGAACAGCCCAACCTACGAGCAGTACTTC. This chain joins TRBV7-2 and TRBJ2-7; no clear D. Germline CDR1 is SGHTA and CDR2 is FQGNSA. V dropped 0 bases and J dropped 2 bases, with 11 bases sitting between them. The CDR3 contains 15 residues.

The rearrangement joins TRBV19 to TRBJ2-6, with D unclear. There are 18 residues in the CDR3. Germline values: CDR1 LNHDA, CDR2 SQIVND (reference sequence). The ends were cut back, 5 bases at V and 2 bases at J, with 19 bases in the middle. This CDR3 reads CASSAGGGRVAGANVLTF. The CDR3 nucleotides read TGTGCCAGTAGTGCAGGCGGTGGCCGGGTTGCTGGGGCCAACGTCCTGACTTTC.

This clone was seen repeatedly, ten times or more. This chain connects TRBV23-1 to TRBJ1-3; no clear D gene. TRBV23-1 is reported as an ORF; its role is uncertain. The CDR3 sequence is 16 residues long. The V end was cut by 1 base, the J end by 0 bases, with 10 bases between. CDR3 protein: CASSQLQSRSGNTIYF. The CDR3 nucleotides read TGCGCCAGCAGTCAATTACAGTCCCGCTCTGGAAACACCATATATTTT.

This chain connects TRBV25-1 to TRBJ2-5; tentative D call: TRBD1 (6 bases). V dropped 1 base and J dropped 5 bases, with 20 bases sitting between them. The CDR3 has 17 amino acids. Germline lookup yields CDR1 MGHDK and CDR2 SYGVNS. For the CDR3, the DNA is TGTGCCAGCAGTGAATCCGGTAGAGGGGGATTCGGGGAGACCCAGTACTTC. Translating it yields CASSESGRGGFGETQYF. Variable domain in full (rest from reference TRBV25-1 and TRBJ2-5): EADIYQTPRYLVIGTGKKITLECSQTMGHDKMYWYQQDPGMELHLIHYSYGVNSTEKGDLSSESTVSRIRTEHFPLTLESARPSHTSQYLCASSESGRGGFGETQYFGPGTRLLVL.

The chain combines TRBV7-9 with TRBJ1-2; 7 bases are a match to TRBD1. This CDR3 is 15 amino acids long. Germline-derived CDR1 and CDR2 are SEHNR and FQNEAQ (reference sequence). The junction had 5 bases not matched to a gene; V was cut back by 0 bases and J by 4 bases. CDR3 region: CASSLAQGLSYGYTF. CDR3 DNA: TGTGCCAGCAGCTTAGCACAGGGGTTGAGCTATGGCTACACCTTC.

In its sample, this clone was seen a few times. The CDR3: CASSQLVGGRPYEQYF. DNA of the CDR3: TGTGCCAGCAGCCAACTAGTAGGAGGGCGCCCCTACGAGCAGTACTTC. The V and J genes are TRBV9 and TRBJ2-7, with a possible D match to TRBD2 (6 bases). Per germline, CDR1 SGDLS and CDR2 YYNGEE. V was trimmed by 4 bases and J by 2 bases, leaving 19 bases between them. This CDR3 contains 16 residues.

The table lists this clone with a few counts. The V and J genes are TRBV5-1 and TRBJ2-3; weak D call: TRBD1 (5 bases). V lost 2 bases and J 2 bases, leaving 12 bases between the germline ends. The CDR3 consists of 15 residues. The germline gives CDR1 SGHRS, CDR2 YFSETQ. The CDR3 sequence: CASSLQRQSTDTQYF. The CDR3 coding sequence is TGCGCCAGCAGCTTACAGCGACAGTCCACAGATACGCAGTATTTT.

Comment on this clone: Other DNA sequences in this specimen translate into the identical CDR3. This rearrangement joins TRBV5-1 to TRBJ1-5, with D perhaps TRBD1 (6 bases). This CDR3 spans 14 amino acids. Per germline, CDR1 SGHRS and CDR2 YFSETQ. The V end was cut by 4 bases, the J end by 1 base, with 9 bases between. The CDR3 loop reads CASSPGQSNQPQHF. The CDR3 DNA reads as TGCGCCAGCAGCCCCGGACAGAGCAATCAGCCCCAGCATTTT.

There are a few counts of this clone. In nucleotides, the CDR3 is TGTGCCAGCAGCCAAGACAGGGGAGGGGAGACCCAGTACTTC. Translation gives CASSQDRGGETQYF. V usage is TRBV7-2 and J usage is TRBJ2-5, with a possible D match to TRBD1 (8 bases). The V end was cut by 5 bases, the J end by 5 bases, with 15 bases between. The germline V gene encodes CDR1 SGHTA and CDR2 FQGNSA. CDR3 length: 14 amino acids. Variable domain in full (rest from reference TRBV7-2 and TRBJ2-5): GAGVSQSPSNKVTEKGKDVELRCDPISGHTALYWYRQSLGQGLEFLIYFQGNSAPDKSGLPSDRFSAERTGGSVSTLTIQRTQQEDSAVYLCASSQDRGGETQYFGPGTRLLVL.

This clone occurred a few times. The chain's CDR3 is CASSSQGKLSEAFF. The CDR3 DNA reads as TGTGCCAGCTCATCTCAGGGGAAGCTTAGTGAAGCTTTCTTT. The V call is TRBV27, the J call TRBJ1-1; D is perhaps TRBD1 (6 bases). V was shortened by 8 bases and J by 7 bases, with 20 bases between the two germline ends. The CDR3 extends over 14 amino acids. Germline CDR1 reads MNHEY; CDR2 reads SMNVEV (reference sequence).

This clone was recorded a few times. The chain employs TRBV6-5 and TRBJ2-7; TRBD1 agrees at 7 bases. This CDR3 spans 14 amino acids. The V and J ends lost 2 bases and 3 bases, in that order; junction bases with no gene match: 4. Germline V gives CDR1 MNHEY, CDR2 SVGAGI. CDR3 amino acids: CASSYQGTDYEQYF. The CDR3 bases are TGTGCCAGCAGTTACCAGGGGACAGACTACGAGCAGTACTTC.

The genes are TRBV18 and TRBJ1-3; D remains ambiguous. Trimming shortened V by 0 bases and J by 2 bases, and 5 bases separated the two germline ends. CDR3 length: 14 residues. CDR1 is KGHSH and CDR2 is LQKENI in the germline V gene. In DNA, the CDR3 is TGTGCCAGCTCACCACCCCAGGCTGGAAACACCATATATTTT. It is translated as CASSPPQAGNTIYF.